One and the same sample provided the 3 T cell receptor beta chains below, sequenced in a study of human T cells and chemical hapten exposure. Time point given: patch test 2, 6 weeks after DPC sensitization. Described treatment: therapeutic diphenylcyclopropenone sensitization with weekly scalp DPC. TCRdb analysed the RACE reads with MiXCR anew, one entry per CDR3 protein. The repertoire holds about 80,000 distinct CDR3 sequences, with around 10% as singletons. Sequenced here: whole blood, sampled in connection with sensitization to the hapten diphenylcyclopropenone (DPC). These receptors were obtained from a man aged 18 to 29 with alopecia areata. Some clones in this sample may be carry-over from other donors' samples.

The chain employs TRBV6-5 and TRBJ2-5; 9 nucleotides line up with TRBD1. With 5 bases clipped from V and 5 bases from J, the junction kept 6 bases outside the gene matches. The germline V gene encodes CDR1 MNHEY and CDR2 SVGAGI. There are 14 residues in the CDR3. The CDR3 sequence is CASSPNRGPETQYF. DNA of the CDR3: TGTGCCAGCAGTCCGAACAGGGGGCCGGAGACCCAGTACTTC.

There are many counts of this clonotype. The rearrangement uses TRBV4-3 and TRBJ1-1; 9 bases match TRBD1. CDR3 size: 18 residues. V shed 0 bases and J 5 bases; nucleotides not matched to a gene: 13. Germline V gene sequence: CDR1 LGHNA, CDR2 YSLEER. CDR3: CASSQDSGTGSIRTEAFF. Written as DNA, the CDR3 is TGCGCCAGCAGCCAAGACTCCGGGACAGGGAGTATTCGAACTGAAGCTTTCTTT.

This clonotype was detected a few times. The chain recombines TRBV11-2 with TRBJ2-2, with TRBD1 matching 8 bases. V lost 5 bases to trimming and J lost 7 bases; unmatched junction nucleotides: 6. The CDR3 has 14 residues. Germline V gene lookup returns CDR1 SGHAT and CDR2 FQNNGV. The CDR3 reads CASSIRQGIGELFF. Written as DNA, the CDR3 is TGTGCCAGCAGCATCCGACAGGGGATCGGGGAGCTGTTTTTT.